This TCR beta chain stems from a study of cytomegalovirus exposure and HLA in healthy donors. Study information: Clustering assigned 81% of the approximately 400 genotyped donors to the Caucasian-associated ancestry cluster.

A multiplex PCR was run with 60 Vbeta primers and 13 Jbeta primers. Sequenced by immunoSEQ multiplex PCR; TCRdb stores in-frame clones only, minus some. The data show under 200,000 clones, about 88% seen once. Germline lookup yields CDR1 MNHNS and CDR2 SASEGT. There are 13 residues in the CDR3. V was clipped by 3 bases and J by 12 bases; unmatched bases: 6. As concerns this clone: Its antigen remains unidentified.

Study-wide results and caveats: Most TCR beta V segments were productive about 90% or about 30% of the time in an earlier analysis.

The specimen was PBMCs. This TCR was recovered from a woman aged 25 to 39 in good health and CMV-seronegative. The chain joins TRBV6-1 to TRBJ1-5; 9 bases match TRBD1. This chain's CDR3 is CASSDQPTGGQHF. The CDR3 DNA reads TGTGCCAGCAGTGACCAACCGACAGGGGGCCAGCATTTT.